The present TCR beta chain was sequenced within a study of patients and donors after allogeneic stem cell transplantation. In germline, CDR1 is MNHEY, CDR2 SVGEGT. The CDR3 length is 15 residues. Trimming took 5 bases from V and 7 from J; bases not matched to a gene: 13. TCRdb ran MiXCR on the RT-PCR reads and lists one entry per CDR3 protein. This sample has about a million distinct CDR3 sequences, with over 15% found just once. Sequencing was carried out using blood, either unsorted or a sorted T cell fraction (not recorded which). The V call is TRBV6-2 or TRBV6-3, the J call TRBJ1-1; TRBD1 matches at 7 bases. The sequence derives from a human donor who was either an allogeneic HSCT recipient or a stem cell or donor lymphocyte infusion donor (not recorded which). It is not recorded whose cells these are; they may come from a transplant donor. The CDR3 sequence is CASSPRLGQLFEAFF. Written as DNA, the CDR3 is TGTGCCAGCAGTCCCCGCCTGGGACAGCTGTTTGAAGCTTTCTTT.